The next 23 T cell receptor beta chains were all read from a single sample in a study of vaccination and CD4 T cells after COVID-19. Treatment indicated: roughly 11-day PBMC culture with coronavirus spike peptide pools or control peptides (ViraFEST assay). Antigens of these TCRs are unknown. The assay that was used to sequence DNA from cultured CD4+ T cells was the Oncomine TCR Beta short-read assay. TCRdb used MiXCR to reprocess the PCR reads, holding one entry per CDR3 protein. The sample includes approximately 13,000 distinct CDR3 sequences, 27% of them seen just once. Specimen: CD4+ T cells from blood, cultured in vitro, collected before SARS-CoV-2 vaccination. The receptors originated from a human donor who received a COVID-19 vaccine.

The chain links TRBV11-3 to TRBJ1-6; tentatively, D is TRBD1 (5 bases). Germline CDR1 reads SGHNT; CDR2 reads YENEEA. The CDR3 extends over 13 amino acids. The V and J ends lost 8 bases and 12 bases respectively, with 17 bases between them. The CDR3 DNA is TGTGCCAGCTCGCCGGGACCCGAAAGACCCCTCCACTTT. Its protein product is CASSPGPERPLHF.

This clonotype came up a few times. This chain connects TRBV6-1 to TRBJ1-2; TRBD1 aligns across 7 bases. Germline assignment: CDR1 MNHNS and CDR2 SASEGT. After removal of 3 bases from V and 2 bases from J, the junction contained 6 bases not matched to a gene. The CDR3 has 15 residues. In DNA, the CDR3 is TGTGCCAGCAGTGAGACAGGGCCATTAAACTATGGCTACACCTTC. Protein product: CASSETGPLNYGYTF.

The V and J genes are TRBV19 and TRBJ1-4; unclear D gene. The V end was cut by 6 bases, the J end by 0 bases, with 11 bases between. The CDR3 covers 15 residues. CDR1 is LNHDA, CDR2 SQIVND, per germline (reference sequence). The CDR3 bases are TGTGCCAGTAGCGCGGGGTATGCAACTAATGAAAAACTGTTTTTT. This encodes CASSAGYATNEKLFF.

Notes on this clonotype: At one end, the junction sequence differs from germline, possibly due to a read error. The chain uses TRBV7-9 and TRBJ1-2; 8 positions agree with TRBD1. The germline gives CDR1 SEHNR, CDR2 FQNEAQ (reference sequence). This CDR3 is built from 16 residues. CDR3 loop: CAGSRGQGVTNYGYTF. DNA for the CDR3: TGTGCCGGCAGTCGAGGACAGGGAGTAACTAACTATGGCTACACCTTC.

The chain links TRBV24-1 to TRBJ2-7; D is unclear. CDR3 length: 11 amino acids. CDR1 KGHDR and CDR2 SFDVKD come from the germline V gene. Deletions cut 9 bases from V and 4 bases from J, with 9 bases between. CDR3 loop: CATGFGYEQYF. In nucleotides, the CDR3 is TGTGCCACCGGTTTTGGATACGAGCAGTACTTC.

There are a few counts of this clonotype. The chain has TRBV6-5 and TRBJ1-3; D is undetermined. CDR3 length equals 14 residues. V shed 2 bases and J shed 8 bases, with 13 bases lying between them. The germline V gene encodes CDR1 MNHEY and CDR2 SVGAGI. The DNA of the CDR3 is TGTGCCAGCAGTTACGTCCCCCGTGGGGACACCATATATTTT. Translated, it gives CASSYVPRGDTIYF.

In this sample, this clonotype turned up a few times. The V gene is TRBV20-1, the J gene TRBJ2-5; 11 bases are a match to TRBD2. Looked up from germline, CDR1 is DFQATT and CDR2 is SNEGSKA (reference sequence). This CDR3 spans 15 amino acids. Trimming removed 2 bases from V and 2 bases from J; junction bases left unmatched: 4. The CDR3 loop reads CSARPGLAVQETQYF. CDR3 DNA sequence: TGCAGTGCTAGACCGGGACTAGCGGTGCAAGAGACCCAGTACTTC.

J is TRBJ1-1 and V is TRBV20-1; TRBD1 matches 11 bases. This CDR3 has 13 amino acids. The trim removed 6 bases at V and 5 bases at J, leaving 5 bases unmatched. Germline-derived CDR1 and CDR2 are DFQATT and SNEGSKA (reference sequence). CDR3 nucleotide sequence: TGCAGTGCACCAGGGACAGGGGGTACTGAAGCTTTCTTT. This encodes CSAPGTGGTEAFF.

The V and J genes are TRBV5-1 and TRBJ2-2; D is undetermined. The ends were cut back, 3 bases at V and 6 bases at J, with 12 bases in the middle. Germline assignment: CDR1 SGHRS and CDR2 YFSETQ. The CDR3 is 14 residues long. In nucleotides, the CDR3 is TGCGCCAGCAGCTCCTACGCCCGCGCCGGGGAGCTGTTTTTT. It yields the protein CASSSYARAGELFF.

The chain employs TRBV6-1 and TRBJ2-1; tentative D call: TRBD1 (5 bases). Germline assignment: CDR1 MNHNS and CDR2 SASEGT. This CDR3 spans 13 amino acids. The V end lost 2 bases, the J end lost 9 bases, and 11 bases lay between the germline ends. The CDR3, as DNA: TGTGCCAGCAGTGAATTTAGTAGGGGTGAGCAGTTCTTC. Its protein is CASSEFSRGEQFF.

Comment on this clonotype: Germline is not matched at one junction end, which may reflect a read error. This sequence joins TRBV7-8 and TRBJ1-3, with unresolved D. The CDR3 has 13 amino acids. Looked up from germline, CDR1 is SGHVS and CDR2 is FQNEAQ. CDR3 loop: CASSLKLGNTIYF. CDR3 bases: TGTGCCAGCAGCTTAAAACTCGGAAACACTATATATTTT.

This clonotype was seen more than once but under ten times. The chain couples TRBV11-3 to TRBJ1-1, with D possibly being TRBD1 (5 bases). In germline, CDR1 is SGHNT, CDR2 YENEEA. The CDR3 length is 14 residues. V was shortened by 5 bases and J by 10 bases, with 20 bases between the two germline ends. In nucleotides, the CDR3 is TGTGCCAGCAGCGAAGGTACGGGGCAACTCGGAGCTTTCTTT. It yields the protein CASSEGTGQLGAFF.

V and J are TRBV29-1 and TRBJ1-2; the D gene is possibly TRBD1 (5 bases). Trimming removed 3 bases at V and 2 bases at J, with 16 bases between. Germline V CDR1 and CDR2: SQVTM, ANQGSEA. The CDR3 covers 15 residues. CDR3: CSVEGTPQSNYGYTF. The CDR3 coding sequence is TGCAGCGTTGAGGGGACTCCCCAGTCCAACTATGGCTACACCTTC. Drawing the rest from reference TRBV29-1 and TRBJ1-2, the complete variable domain is SAVISQKPSRDICQRGTSLTIQCQVDSQVTMMFWYRQQPGQSLTLIATANQGSEATYESGFVIDKFPISRPNLTFSTLTVSNMSPEDSSIYLCSVEGTPQSNYGYTFGSGTRLTVV.

This chain links TRBV29-1 with TRBJ2-5; possible D gene TRBD1, 6 bases. Trimming left V 2 bases short and J 5 bases short, with 15 bases between. The CDR3 consists of 14 residues. Germline V gene sequence: CDR1 SQVTM, CDR2 ANQGSEA. CDR3 residues: CSVEIQGRRETQYF. CDR3 DNA sequence: TGCAGCGTTGAAATACAGGGCAGGCGGGAGACCCAGTACTTC.

The J gene is TRBJ1-5, the V gene TRBV2; 7 bases are shared with TRBD1. The CDR3 spans 13 residues. V shed 11 bases and J 1 base; nucleotides not matched to a gene: 5. Germline CDR1 is SNHLY and CDR2 is FYNNEI. This chain's CDR3 is CAGGTDSNQPQHF. The CDR3 nucleotides are TGTGCCGGTGGGACAGACAGCAATCAGCCCCAGCATTTT.

This rearrangement joins TRBV11-2 to TRBJ2-5; 10 bases match TRBD1. The CDR3 is 15 residues long. With 6 bases clipped from V and 2 bases from J, the junction kept 6 bases outside the gene matches. Germline V gene lookup returns CDR1 SGHAT and CDR2 FQNNGV. The CDR3 loop is CASSQGTGVQETQYF. The CDR3 nucleotides are TGTGCCAGCAGTCAAGGGACAGGGGTGCAAGAGACCCAGTACTTC.

V is TRBV9 and J is TRBJ2-7, with 12 bases identical to TRBD2. This CDR3 comprises 17 residues. Germline CDR1 reads SGDLS; CDR2 reads YYNGEE. V lost 0 bases and J lost 2; bases outside the gene matches: 6. This CDR3 is CASSVGASGGATYEQYF. CDR3 sequence (DNA): TGTGCCAGCAGCGTAGGGGCTAGCGGGGGGGCGACCTACGAGCAGTACTTC.

The rearrangement uses TRBV5-4 and TRBJ1-1; possible D gene TRBD1, 6 bases. V was shortened by 10 bases and J by 0 bases, with 16 bases between the two germline ends. The CDR3 covers 14 residues. From germline, CDR1 is SGHNT and CDR2 YYREEE (reference sequence). The DNA of the CDR3 is TGTGCCCTATTCCCACAGGGCTTGAACACTGAAGCTTTCTTT. Its translation: CALFPQGLNTEAFF.

V gene TRBV24-1 combines with J gene TRBJ2-3; the D gene is possibly TRBD1 (6 bases). CDR1 is KGHDR and CDR2 is SFDVKD in the germline V gene. V gave up 4 bases and J gave up 1 base, with 17 bases separating them. The CDR3 has 17 residues. The DNA for the CDR3 is TGTGCCACCAGTGACCCTTACAGGGCCAGCGGCACAGATACGCAGTATTTT. Encoded protein: CATSDPYRASGTDTQYF.

This clonotype was seen only a few times. DNA for the CDR3: TGTGCCTGGAGTGTATCTGGGACGCACTATGGCTACACCTTC. It yields the protein CAWSVSGTHYGYTF. The chain employs TRBV30 and TRBJ1-2, with D possibly TRBD1 on 5 matching bases. Per the germline V gene, CDR1 is GTSNPN and CDR2 is SVGIG (reference sequence). V shed 0 bases and J shed 3 bases, with 11 bases lying between them. The CDR3 is made up of 14 amino acids.

This clonotype was observed a few times. The rearrangement joins TRBV18 to TRBJ2-3; D might be TRBD2 (6 bases). The germline V gene encodes CDR1 KGHSH and CDR2 LQKENI. V shed 3 bases and J shed 0 bases, with 19 bases lying between them. This CDR3 is 18 amino acids long. As DNA, the CDR3 is TGTGCCAGCTCACCCCAGGGACCGGGGGAATCTAGCACAGATACGCAGTATTTT. Its translation: CASSPQGPGESSTDTQYF.

This chain connects TRBV7-4 to TRBJ2-7; D may be TRBD1 or TRBD2 (6 bases each). The CDR3 totals 15 residues. The V and J ends lost 5 bases and 0 bases respectively, with 14 bases between them. Germline V gene data show CDR1 as SGHVT and CDR2 as SQSDAQ. The CDR3 nucleotides are TGTGCCAGCAGCACAGGAGGGGACACCTCCTACGAGCAGTACTTC. Its protein is CASSTGGDTSYEQYF.

The chain combines TRBV20-1 with TRBJ2-1; no definite D call. Germline CDR1 reads DFQATT; CDR2 reads SNEGSKA (reference sequence). V dropped 0 bases and J dropped 1 base, with 10 bases sitting between them. The CDR3 extends over 15 amino acids. The CDR3 bases are TGCAGTGCTAGAGATTCCGGTGGATCCTACAATGAGCAGTTCTTC. This encodes CSARDSGGSYNEQFF.